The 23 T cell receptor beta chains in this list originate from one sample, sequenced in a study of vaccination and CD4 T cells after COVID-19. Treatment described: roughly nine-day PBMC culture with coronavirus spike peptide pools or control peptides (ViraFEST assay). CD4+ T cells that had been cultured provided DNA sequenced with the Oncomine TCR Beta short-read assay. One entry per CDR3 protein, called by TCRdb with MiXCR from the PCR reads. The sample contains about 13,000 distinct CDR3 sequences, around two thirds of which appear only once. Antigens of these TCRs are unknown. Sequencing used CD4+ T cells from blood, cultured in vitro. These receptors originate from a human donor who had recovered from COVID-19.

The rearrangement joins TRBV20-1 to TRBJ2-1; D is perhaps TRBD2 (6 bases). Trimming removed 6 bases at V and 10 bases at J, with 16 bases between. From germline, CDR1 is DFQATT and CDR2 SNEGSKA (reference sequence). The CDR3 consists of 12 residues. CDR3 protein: CSANGREWEQFF. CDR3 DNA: TGCAGTGCCAATGGACGGGAGTGGGAGCAGTTCTTC.

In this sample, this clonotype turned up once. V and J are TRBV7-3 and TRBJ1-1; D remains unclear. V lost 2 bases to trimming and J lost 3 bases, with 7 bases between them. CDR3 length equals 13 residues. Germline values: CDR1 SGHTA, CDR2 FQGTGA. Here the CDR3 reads CASSLSGDTEAFF. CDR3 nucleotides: TGTGCCAGCAGCTTATCTGGGGACACTGAAGCTTTCTTT.

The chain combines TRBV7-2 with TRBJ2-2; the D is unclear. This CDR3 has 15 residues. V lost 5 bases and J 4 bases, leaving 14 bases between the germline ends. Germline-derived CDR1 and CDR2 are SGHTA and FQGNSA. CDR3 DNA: TGTGCCAGCAGCCCCGATAGGGTCGGCACCGGGGAGCTGTTTTTT. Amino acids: CASSPDRVGTGELFF.

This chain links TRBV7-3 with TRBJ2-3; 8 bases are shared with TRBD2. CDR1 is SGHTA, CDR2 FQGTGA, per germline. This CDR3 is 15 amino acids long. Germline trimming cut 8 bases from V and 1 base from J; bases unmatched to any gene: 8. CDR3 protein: CASAAGVLRTDTQYF. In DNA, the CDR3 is TGTGCCAGCGCAGCGGGAGTCCTACGCACAGATACGCAGTATTTT.

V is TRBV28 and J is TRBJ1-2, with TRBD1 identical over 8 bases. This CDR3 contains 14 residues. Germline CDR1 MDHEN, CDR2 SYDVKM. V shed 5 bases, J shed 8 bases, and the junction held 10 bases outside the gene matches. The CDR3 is CASSPSRDRYGYTF. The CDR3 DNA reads TGTGCCAGCAGTCCGTCCCGGGACAGGTACGGCTACACCTTC.

CDR3 region: CASSLSVRETQYF. The CDR3 DNA sequence: TGTGCCAGCAGCTTATCGGTGCGGGAGACCCAGTACTTC. This sequence joins TRBV11-2 and TRBJ2-5; D uncertain. CDR1 and CDR2 (germline): SGHAT, FQNNGV. The length of the CDR3 is 13 residues. V gave up 2 bases and J gave up 5 bases, with 9 bases separating them.

CDR3 bases: TGTGCCAGCTCACGGGACGGCCTAAATGAGCAGTTCTTC. This codes for CASSRDGLNEQFF. The rearrangement uses TRBV18 and TRBJ2-1; D may be TRBD1 or TRBD2 (5 bases each). V gave up 4 bases and J gave up 7 bases, with 11 bases separating them. Per germline, CDR1 KGHSH and CDR2 LQKENI. The CDR3 sequence is 13 residues long.

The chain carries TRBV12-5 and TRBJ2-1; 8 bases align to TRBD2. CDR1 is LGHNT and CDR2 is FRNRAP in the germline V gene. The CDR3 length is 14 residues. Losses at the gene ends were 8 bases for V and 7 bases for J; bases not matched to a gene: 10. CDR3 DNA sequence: TGTGCTAGTTACCGGGAGGGTCTTGGGAATGAGCAGTTCTTC. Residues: CASYREGLGNEQFF. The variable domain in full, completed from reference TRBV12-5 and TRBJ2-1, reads DARVTQTPRHKVTEMGQEVTMRCQPILGHNTVFWYRQTMMQGLELLAYFRNRAPLDDSGMPKDRFSAEMPDATLATLKIQPSEPRDSAVYFCASYREGLGNEQFFGPGTRLTVL.

The CDR3 DNA reads TGTGCCAGCGGACGGGGGGCGCAGTTCTTC. The encoded protein is CASGRGAQFF. V usage is TRBV6-1 and J usage is TRBJ2-1, with D tentatively TRBD2 (7 bases). The CDR3 totals 10 residues. V shed 8 bases and J shed 12 bases, with 11 bases lying between them. Per germline, CDR1 MNHNS and CDR2 SASEGT.

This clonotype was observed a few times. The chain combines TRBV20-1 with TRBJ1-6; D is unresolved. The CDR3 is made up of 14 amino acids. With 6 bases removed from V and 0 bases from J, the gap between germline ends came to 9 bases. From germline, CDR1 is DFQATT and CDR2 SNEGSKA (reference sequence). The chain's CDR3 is CSAEQSSYNSPLHF. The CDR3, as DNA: TGCAGTGCCGAACAGAGCTCCTATAATTCACCCCTCCACTTT.

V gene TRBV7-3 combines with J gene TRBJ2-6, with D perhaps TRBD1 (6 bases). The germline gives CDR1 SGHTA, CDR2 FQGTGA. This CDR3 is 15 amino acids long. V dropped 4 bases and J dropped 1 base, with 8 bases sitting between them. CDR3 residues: CASSSTGSGANVLTF. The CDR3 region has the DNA TGTGCCAGCAGCTCCACAGGGTCTGGGGCCAACGTCCTGACTTTC.

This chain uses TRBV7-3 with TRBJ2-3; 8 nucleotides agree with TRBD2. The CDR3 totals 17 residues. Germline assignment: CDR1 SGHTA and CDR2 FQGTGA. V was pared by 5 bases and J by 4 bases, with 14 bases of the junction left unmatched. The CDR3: CASSRSRLASGADTQYF. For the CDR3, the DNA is TGTGCCAGCAGCCGATCTCGACTAGCGAGCGGAGCAGATACGCAGTATTTT.

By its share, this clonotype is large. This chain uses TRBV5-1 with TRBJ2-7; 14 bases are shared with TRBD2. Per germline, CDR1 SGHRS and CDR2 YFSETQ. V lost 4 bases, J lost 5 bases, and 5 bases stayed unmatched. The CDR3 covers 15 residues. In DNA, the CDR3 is TGCGCCAGCAGCCTCGGGACTAGCGGGAGTGACGAGCAGTACTTC. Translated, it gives CASSLGTSGSDEQYF.

This CDR3 reads CSAERENTYTQYF. CDR3 nucleotides: TGCAGTGCTGAGCGGGAGAATACGTATACGCAGTATTTT. V is TRBV20-1 and J is TRBJ2-3, with 8 nucleotides matching TRBD2. Per germline, CDR1 DFQATT and CDR2 SNEGSKA (reference sequence). The trim removed 5 bases at V and 7 bases at J, leaving 8 bases unmatched. The CDR3 runs 13 residues.

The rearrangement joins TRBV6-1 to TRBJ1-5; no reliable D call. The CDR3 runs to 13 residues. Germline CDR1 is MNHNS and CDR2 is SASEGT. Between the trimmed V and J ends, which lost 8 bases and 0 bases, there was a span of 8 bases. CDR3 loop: CASLGHSNQPQHF. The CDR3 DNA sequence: TGTGCCAGCCTGGGCCATAGCAATCAGCCCCAGCATTTT.

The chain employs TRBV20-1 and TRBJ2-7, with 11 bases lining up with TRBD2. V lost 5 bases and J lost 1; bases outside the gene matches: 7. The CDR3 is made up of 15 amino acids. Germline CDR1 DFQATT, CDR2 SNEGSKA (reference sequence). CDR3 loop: CSADPTSGMSYEQYF. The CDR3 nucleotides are TGCAGTGCTGACCCGACTAGCGGGATGTCCTACGAGCAGTACTTC.

The CDR3 is CAWQQGPSNQPQHF. Here the CDR3 DNA reads TGTGCCTGGCAACAGGGGCCTAGCAATCAGCCCCAGCATTTT. The genes are TRBV27 and TRBJ1-5, with TRBD1 matching 7 bases. The V gene's germline CDR1 is MNHEY and CDR2 SMNVEV (reference sequence). V lost 11 bases to trimming and J lost 0 bases; unmatched junction nucleotides: 7. The CDR3 totals 14 residues.

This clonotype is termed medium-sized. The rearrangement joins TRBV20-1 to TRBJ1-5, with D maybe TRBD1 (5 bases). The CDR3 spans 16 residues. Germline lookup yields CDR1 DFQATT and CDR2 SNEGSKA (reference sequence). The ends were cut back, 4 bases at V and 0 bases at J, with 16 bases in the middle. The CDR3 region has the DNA TGCAGTGCTAACAAAGACAGTGGAAATAGCAATCAGCCCCAGCATTTT. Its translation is CSANKDSGNSNQPQHF.

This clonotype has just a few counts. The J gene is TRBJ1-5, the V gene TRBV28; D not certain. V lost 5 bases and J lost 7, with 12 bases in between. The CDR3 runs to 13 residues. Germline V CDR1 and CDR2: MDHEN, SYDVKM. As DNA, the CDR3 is TGTGCCAGCAGTGATCAAGTGGTGCAGCCCCAGCATTTT. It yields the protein CASSDQVVQPQHF.

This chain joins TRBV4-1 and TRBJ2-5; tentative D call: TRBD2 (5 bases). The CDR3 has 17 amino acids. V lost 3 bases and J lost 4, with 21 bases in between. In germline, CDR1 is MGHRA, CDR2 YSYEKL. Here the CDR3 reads CASSQPYRGGEGETQYF. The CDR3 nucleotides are TGCGCCAGCAGCCAGCCCTATCGGGGTGGTGAAGGAGAGACCCAGTACTTC.

CDR3 in DNA: TGTGCCAGCAGTTACGGCGGGGTAGCCAAAAACATTCAGTACTTC. It codes for CASSYGGVAKNIQYF. V usage is TRBV6-5 and J usage is TRBJ2-4, with D possibly matching TRBD2 (6 bases). Germline CDR1 and CDR2: MNHEY and SVGAGI. V gave up 2 bases and J gave up 0 bases, with 8 bases separating them. This CDR3 contains 15 residues.

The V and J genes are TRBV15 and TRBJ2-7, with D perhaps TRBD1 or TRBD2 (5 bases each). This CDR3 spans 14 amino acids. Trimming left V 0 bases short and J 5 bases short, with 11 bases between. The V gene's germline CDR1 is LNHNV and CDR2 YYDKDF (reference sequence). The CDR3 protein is CATSRDGTSDEQYF. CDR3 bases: TGTGCCACCAGCAGAGACGGGACCTCAGACGAGCAGTACTTC.

CDR3 sequence: CASNRGDNEQFF. CDR3 in DNA: TGTGCCAGCAACCGAGGAGACAATGAGCAGTTCTTC. The rearrangement uses TRBV7-9 and TRBJ2-1; D not certain. V lost 7 bases and J 5 bases, leaving 9 bases between the germline ends. Germline CDR1 reads SEHNR; CDR2 reads FQNEAQ (reference sequence). This CDR3 spans 12 amino acids.